This T cell receptor (beta chain) was recovered during a study of shared clonotypes between healthy human individuals. Only in-frame clones appear in the TCRdb table, and some are missing; sequencing was by immunoSEQ multiplex PCR. The data contain about 2.4 million clones, around nine tenths of them singletons. Of note for this clone: The target antigen is unknown.

Points from the study as a whole: Rarefaction demonstrated incomplete sorted-subset sequencing despite large depth. Read depth was anticipated to influence clonotype sharing among donors.

Sequenced input: naive CD4+ T cells sorted from blood. Subset of the sample: CD45RA+ positively selected. This sequence was found in a man aged 18 to 30 in good health.

CDR3 in DNA: TGTGCCAGCAGGAGAGAGGACAGGGGGAAAGGCTACACCTTC. Protein product: CASRREDRGKGYTF. The chain combines TRBV6-1 with TRBJ1-2; 10 nucleotides line up with TRBD1. The junction had 9 bases not matched to a gene; V was cut back by 6 bases and J by 8 bases. The CDR3 runs 14 residues. The germline gives CDR1 MNHNS, CDR2 SASEGT.